The 15 T cell receptor beta chains listed next were all sequenced from one sample in a study of beta chain features in type 1 diabetes. Study results and caveats: Type 1 diabetes patients had TCRB CDR3s that were shorter (moderately but significantly so) in all four CD4+ subsets.

No cognate antigen is known for these TCRs. Sequencing targeted expressed TCRB transcripts, as all isolated RNA had been reverse transcribed. Profiled with immunoSEQ multiplex PCR; TCRdb holds only in-frame clones, not every one. The sample holds over 650,000 clones, 11% to 15% seen once. Sequencing used naive CD4+ T cells from blood. The source of these receptors is a man aged 18 to 30 with type 1 diabetes.

This clone was recorded a few times. J is TRBJ2-1 and V is TRBV9, with D possibly being TRBD1 (6 bases). Germline CDR1 is SGDLS and CDR2 is YYNGEE. CDR3 length: 12 amino acids. V lost 1 base, J lost 10 bases, and 9 bases lay in between. CDR3 loop: CASSVTGTEQFF. As DNA, the CDR3 is TGTGCCAGCAGCGTAACCGGGACAGAGCAGTTCTTC.

This chain links TRBV5-1 with TRBJ2-5, with TRBD1 identical over 7 bases. The V gene's germline CDR1 is SGHRS and CDR2 YFSETQ. The CDR3 length is 11 residues. With 8 bases clipped from V and 3 bases from J, the junction kept 1 base outside the gene matches. The CDR3 sequence: CASGTEETQYF. The CDR3 DNA sequence: TGCGCCAGTGGGACAGAAGAGACCCAGTACTTC.

The V call is TRBV6-5, the J call TRBJ1-1; TRBD1 is a possible D gene (6 bases). Trimming left V 6 bases short and J 13 bases short, with 21 bases between. Germline loops: CDR1 MNHEY, CDR2 SVGAGI. This CDR3 spans 13 amino acids. The chain's CDR3 is CASSPLQGMRSFF. CDR3 nucleotides: TGTGCCAGCAGCCCACTACAGGGTATGAGGAGTTTCTTT.

This clone was observed a few times. V is TRBV10-2 and J is TRBJ2-5; D is undetermined. V was shortened by 4 bases and J by 5 bases, with 11 bases between the two germline ends. Germline V gene data show CDR1 as WSHSY and CDR2 as SAAADI. CDR3 size: 13 residues. The CDR3 DNA is TGCGCCAGCAGTGTGGGGTCGATGGAGACCCAGTACTTC. This sequence encodes CASSVGSMETQYF.

This sequence joins TRBV6-5 and TRBJ1-2, with 8 nucleotides matching TRBD1. CDR3 length: 14 residues. Germline CDR1 and CDR2: MNHEY and SVGAGI. Germline trimming cut 5 bases from V and 7 bases from J; bases unmatched to any gene: 9. CDR3 in amino acids: CASSQTGQGRGYTF. DNA of the CDR3: TGTGCCAGCAGTCAGACCGGACAGGGCCGTGGCTACACCTTC.

This clone showed up just a few times. CDR3 residues: CASTGGGAGTDTQYF. CDR3 DNA sequence: TGTGCCAGCACTGGCGGGGGGGCCGGCACAGATACGCAGTATTTT. V and J are TRBV28 and TRBJ2-3, with TRBD2 matching over 9 bases. Germline V gene sequence: CDR1 MDHEN, CDR2 SYDVKM. V trimming: 7 bases; J trimming: 1 base; junction bases outside the gene matches: 6. The CDR3 covers 15 residues.

This clone was seen more than once but under ten times. The chain links TRBV15 to TRBJ2-7; TRBD1 matches at 7 bases. CDR1 and CDR2 from the germline V gene are LNHNV and YYDKDF (reference sequence). The CDR3 is made up of 15 amino acids. V lost 3 bases and J lost 3; bases outside the gene matches: 8. CDR3 in DNA: TGTGCCACCAGCAGGGAACAGGGGCCGAACTACGAGCAGTACTTC. This translates into CATSREQGPNYEQYF.

This clone was counted only a few times. The J gene is TRBJ2-1, the V gene TRBV7-2, with D perhaps assigned TRBD1 or TRBD2 (6 bases each). This CDR3 is built from 18 residues. Germline lookup yields CDR1 SGHTA and CDR2 FQGNSA. V lost 5 bases and J 7 bases, leaving 27 bases between the germline ends. This CDR3 reads CASSRYRRGDPPWNEQFF. CDR3 in DNA: TGTGCCAGCAGCCGCTACCGGAGGGGGGACCCCCCGTGGAATGAGCAGTTCTTC.

This clone was counted only a few times. The rearrangement uses TRBV7-9 and TRBJ2-7; TRBD2 matches at 10 bases. CDR1 is SEHNR, CDR2 FQNEAQ, per germline (reference sequence). Trimming took 5 bases from V and 2 from J; bases not matched to a gene: 6. CDR3 length: 15 residues. The CDR3 DNA reads as TGTGCCAGCAGCGACCAGCGGGAGGGCCCCTACGAGCAGTACTTC. Protein sequence: CASSDQREGPYEQYF. Variable domain in full (rest from reference TRBV7-9 and TRBJ2-7): DTGVSQNPRHKITKRGQNVTFRCDPISEHNRLYWYRQTLGQGPEFLTYFQNEAQLEKSRLLSDRFSAERPKGSFSTLEIQRTEQGDSAMYLCASSDQREGPYEQYFGPGTRLTVT.

The table lists this clone with a few counts. This chain uses TRBV19 with TRBJ1-2, with TRBD1 identical over 8 bases. This CDR3 has 13 residues. Germline V lookup: CDR1 LNHDA, CDR2 SQIVND (reference sequence). With 9 bases clipped from V and 7 bases from J, the junction kept 10 bases outside the gene matches. The CDR3 loop reads CASHAQGDGGYTF. DNA of the CDR3: TGTGCCAGCCATGCACAGGGGGACGGTGGCTACACCTTC.

V usage is TRBV18 and J usage is TRBJ2-7; D ambiguous. V was cut by 1 base and J by 0 bases, with 7 bases left in between. Germline values: CDR1 KGHSH, CDR2 LQKENI. The CDR3 runs to 14 residues. In nucleotides, the CDR3 is TGTGCCAGCTCACCACTAGAGAGCTCCTACGAGCAGTACTTC. This translates into CASSPLESSYEQYF.

This clone has more than one count but fewer than ten. The chain recombines TRBV5-4 with TRBJ2-1, with D unclear. Germline CDR1 SGHNT, CDR2 YYREEE (reference sequence). V lost 4 bases and J 11 bases, leaving 19 bases between the germline ends. The CDR3 is 14 amino acids. The chain's CDR3 is CASSLMTGMSQQFF. The CDR3 nucleotides read TGTGCCAGCAGCCTAATGACTGGGATGAGCCAGCAGTTCTTC.

V usage is TRBV13 and J usage is TRBJ2-1; TRBD2 matches 7 bases. V lost 2 bases to trimming and J lost 1 base; unmatched junction nucleotides: 11. Germline loops: CDR1 PRHDT, CDR2 FYEKMQ (reference sequence). This CDR3 comprises 18 residues. CDR3 DNA sequence: TGTGCCAGCAGCTTATTCCCCTCAGCGGGACCTTCCTACAATGAGCAGTTCTTC. Its protein product is CASSLFPSAGPSYNEQFF.

In its sample, this clone was seen a few times. The genes are TRBV27 and TRBJ2-7; tentative D call: TRBD2 (5 bases). V gave up 4 bases and J gave up 8 bases, with 9 bases separating them. The CDR3 length is 11 residues. CDR1 and CDR2 (germline): MNHEY, SMNVEV (reference sequence). The CDR3 is CASSSSGKQYF. The CDR3 DNA sequence: TGTGCCAGCAGTTCCAGCGGCAAGCAGTACTTC.

This clone was seen more than once but under ten times. The CDR3 DNA is TGTGCCAGCAGCTTAGCTCGGACACGGGGACAGTCCTACGAGCAGTACTTC. This encodes CASSLARTRGQSYEQYF. This sequence joins TRBV7-2 and TRBJ2-7; TRBD1 matches at 7 bases. The J segment lost 1 base and the V segment lost 0 bases, leaving 9 bases of the junction unmatched. The CDR3 is made up of 17 amino acids. Germline CDR1 and CDR2: SGHTA and FQGNSA.